A selection of T cell receptor beta chains follows, all from one sample in a study of Ad26.COV2.S vaccination and SARS-CoV-2 variants. Some clones are missing from TCRdb's copy, which holds only in-frame ones; the method was immunoSEQ multiplex PCR. Of roughly 240,000 clones listed, approximately 90% are singletons. The sample in question was peripheral blood, obtained in a trial of Ad26.COV2.S vaccine versus placebo. These receptors originate from a person aged 18 to 65 who received the Ad26.COV2.S COVID-19 vaccine or a placebo. The CDR3 runs from the conserved cysteine through the conserved F or W. A D gene is named only where the DNA matches it firmly. Size values are once, few and many counts, or a class for expanded clones, and some rows have none.

TGTGCCAGCAGTGCATCGACTAGATGGGAGCAGTACTTC | CASSASTRWEQYF | TRBJ2-7 | few | NA | TRBV12-3/TRBV12-4
TGTGCCAGCAGCCTCGGACTAGCGGGGTTCAATGAGCAGTTCTTC | CASSLGLAGFNEQFF | TRBJ2-1 | NA | TRBD2 | TRBV7-3
TGTGCCAGCAGATTACAGGAGACCTACGAGCAGTACTTC | CASRLQETYEQYF | TRBJ2-7 | NA | NA | TRBV27
TGTGCCAGCAGCTTGGTGGCAGGCACAGATACGCAGTATTTT | CASSLVAGTDTQYF | TRBJ2-3 | NA | NA | TRBV5-8
TGTGCCAGCAGCACTAGCGGGGGGCAATACTACGAGCAGTACTTC | CASSTSGGQYYEQYF | TRBJ2-7 | once | TRBD2 | TRBV9
TGTGCCAGCAGAGAGGGGGCGGTCACCGGGGAGCTGTTTTTT | CASREGAVTGELFF | TRBJ2-2 | NA | TRBD1 | TRBV6-4
TGCGCCAGCAGCCAAGTTGTGGGGTCGGAGCAGTACTTC | CASSQVVGSEQYF | TRBJ2-7 | few | NA | TRBV4-3
TGCGCCAGCAGCCAGTTGGGACTAGACAGCTACGAGCAGTACTTC | CASSQLGLDSYEQYF | TRBJ2-7 | NA | TRBD2 | TRBV4-1
TGTGCCAGCAGTGTCCCGAGGTCTGGAAACACCATATATTTT | CASSVPRSGNTIYF | TRBJ1-3 | NA | NA | TRBV2
TGTGCCAGCATATCCCGGGACTCCTACGAGCAGTACTTC | CASISRDSYEQYF | TRBJ2-7 | NA | NA | TRBV28
TGTGCCATCAGTTCCGGACTAGCGGGCGGGGATGAGCAGTTCTTC | CAISSGLAGGDEQFF | TRBJ2-1 | few | TRBD2 | TRBV10-3
TGTGCCAGCACGAAACAGGCTAAGATAAGCTATGGCTACACCTTC | CASTKQAKISYGYTF | TRBJ1-2 | NA | NA | TRBV6-5
TGTGCCAGCAGTTTTTACTTGGGTGAAAAACTGTTTTTT | CASSFYLGEKLFF | TRBJ1-4 | NA | NA | TRBV14
TGTGCCATCAGTGAGGAACCCTATAATTCACCCCTCCACTTT | CAISEEPYNSPLHF | TRBJ1-6 | NA | NA | TRBV10-3
TGTGCCAGCTCTCCCGACAGTTACAATGAGCAGTTCTTC | CASSPDSYNEQFF | TRBJ2-1 | NA | NA | TRBV18
TGTGCCAGTAGTATAGGGGTTAAAAACACAGATACGCAGTATTTT | CASSIGVKNTDTQYF | TRBJ2-3 | NA | NA | TRBV19
TGTGCCAGCAGGACACCGGGACAGGGGGGCGAGCAGTACTTC | CASRTPGQGGEQYF | TRBJ2-7 | NA | TRBD1 | TRBV27
TGCGCCAGCAGCCTTTCGACGGCCAAAGATGAGCAGTTCTTC | CASSLSTAKDEQFF | TRBJ2-1 | NA | NA | TRBV4-3
TGTGCCAGCAGTGATTTGGGGATTCACTCCTACGAGCAGTACTTC | CASSDLGIHSYEQYF | TRBJ2-7 | NA | NA | TRBV2
TGTGCCAGCAGGAACTCCTACGAGCAGTACTTC | CASRNSYEQYF | TRBJ2-7 | NA | NA | TRBV6-5
TGCAGCGGTGGACAGGGGACGGAGACCCAGTACTTC | CSGGQGTETQYF | TRBJ2-5 | NA | TRBD1 | TRBV29-1
TGCGCCAGCAGCCAAGCGGGGGTCGGGGCCAACGTCCTGACTTTC | CASSQAGVGANVLTF | TRBJ2-6 | NA | NA | TRBV4-1
TGTGCCAGCTCACCACGGCAGGCACCAAGGGAGCAGTTCTTC | CASSPRQAPREQFF | TRBJ2-1 | few | NA | TRBV18
TGTGCCAGCAGCTTATCGACCTACGAGCAGTACTTC | CASSLSTYEQYF | TRBJ2-7 | NA | NA | TRBV7-2
TGTGCCACGGGACAGGGATACGATGAGACCCAGTACTTC | CATGQGYDETQYF | TRBJ2-5 | NA | TRBD1 | TRBV10-3
TGCGCCAGCAGCCAGACTGCCACAGATACGCAGTATTTT | CASSQTATDTQYF | TRBJ2-3 | NA | NA | TRBV4-1
TGCGCCAGCAGCCAAGCTGGGGCGGGCTATACGCAGTATTTT | CASSQAGAGYTQYF | TRBJ2-3 | few | NA | TRBV4-1
TGTGCCAGCAGCCCTCCCTCCTGTGGACTAGCGGGAGGGAGGCCCCCCTACGAGCAGTACTTC | CASSPPSCGLAGGRPPYEQYF | TRBJ2-7 | NA | TRBD2 | TRBV3-1/TRBV3-2
TGTGCCAGCAGCTCAGCTCACAGGGCCCCTAACACTGAAGCTTTCTTT | CASSSAHRAPNTEAFF | TRBJ1-1 | once | NA | TRBV11-2
TGTGCCAGCACCACATACGGGGGGTCATACAATGAGCAGTTCTTC | CASTTYGGSYNEQFF | TRBJ2-1 | NA | TRBD2 | TRBV6-5
TGTGCCAGTAAGTCCCTGGGACAGGGTAATGAAAAACTGTTTTTT | CASKSLGQGNEKLFF | TRBJ1-4 | NA | TRBD1 | TRBV19
TGTGCCAGTAGTATAGGACCCACAGATACGCAGTATTTT | CASSIGPTDTQYF | TRBJ2-3 | NA | NA | TRBV19
TGTGCCAGCAGCTTAGTGGCGGGAGGAAGGGAGACCCAGTACTTC | CASSLVAGGRETQYF | TRBJ2-5 | NA | TRBD2 | TRBV7-9
TGTGCCAGCAGTCCAATTTCCGGAGCCAGGAATGAGCAGTTCTTC | CASSPISGARNEQFF | TRBJ2-1 | NA | NA | TRBV27
TGTGCCAGCAGCTTTGGACTAGCGGGATACAATGAGCAGTTCTTC | CASSFGLAGYNEQFF | TRBJ2-1 | NA | TRBD2 | TRBV7-6
TGTGCCAGCAGATCAGATTGGGCAGATACGCAGTATTTT | CASRSDWADTQYF | TRBJ2-3 | NA | NA | TRBV27
TGTGCCTGGAGCGCCGAGGACAATCAGCCCCAGCATTTT | CAWSAEDNQPQHF | TRBJ1-5 | NA | NA | TRBV30
TGTGCCAGCAGTGAACTCGGGGAACGAGGAAACATTCAGTACTTC | CASSELGERGNIQYF | TRBJ2-4 | NA | NA | TRBV2
TGTGCTAGTGGTTTGGGAGACAGGGGCCGCACTGAAGCTTTCTTT | CASGLGDRGRTEAFF | TRBJ1-1 | NA | TRBD1 | TRBV12-5
TGTGCCAGCAGCTTAACGCGGGAGACTGAAGCTTTCTTT | CASSLTRETEAFF | TRBJ1-1 | NA | NA | TRBV7-3
TGTGCCTGGACCCTCTTCGCCGGGACCGCGAATGAAAAACTGTTTTTT | CAWTLFAGTANEKLFF | TRBJ1-4 | NA | NA | TRBV30
TGTGCCAGCAGCTTAGCAAACGTCCGGAGCACAGATACGCAGTATTTT | CASSLANVRSTDTQYF | TRBJ2-3 | NA | NA | TRBV11-2
TGTGCCAGTACAAGGGGGTACACTGAAGCTTTCTTT | CASTRGYTEAFF | TRBJ1-1 | NA | NA | TRBV19
TGTGCCAGCAGCCCTAGCGGGAGCCCAAATGAGCAGTTCTTC | CASSPSGSPNEQFF | TRBJ2-1 | NA | TRBD2 | TRBV11-3
TGTGCCAGTAGTAGGGACACAAACTATGGCTACACCTTC | CASSRDTNYGYTF | TRBJ1-2 | once | NA | TRBV19
TGTGCCAGCCGGGGGGACAGCCATAATTCACCCCTCCACTTT | CASRGDSHNSPLHF | TRBJ1-6 | NA | TRBD1 | TRBV6-4
TGCGCCAGCAGTTTGGATACAGGAGCCTACGAGCAGTACTTC | CASSLDTGAYEQYF | TRBJ2-7 | NA | NA | TRBV4-3
TGTGCCTGGATCAGCCGACGAGGGGATGGCTACACCTTC | CAWISRRGDGYTF | TRBJ1-2 | NA | NA | TRBV30
TGTGCCAGCAACCAGGGACAGACGAACACTGAAGCTTTCTTT | CASNQGQTNTEAFF | TRBJ1-1 | NA | TRBD1 | TRBV7-3
TGTGCCAGCGGCCGTGGCGGGGGGGCCTCCTACAATGAGCAGTTCTTC | CASGRGGGASYNEQFF | TRBJ2-1 | NA | TRBD2 | TRBV6-6
TGTGCCAGCAGCTTAACTCCTAGCGGGGGTGGCACAGATACGCAGTATTTT | CASSLTPSGGGTDTQYF | TRBJ2-3 | NA | TRBD2 | TRBV7-3